The 6 T cell receptor beta chains in this list originate from one sample, sequenced in a study of identical twins. TCRdb called the 5' RACE reads again in MiXCR, with one record for every CDR3 protein. The sample records hundreds of thousands of distinct CDR3 sequences, about 7% being singletons. These records were also assigned to another study, of yellow fever vaccine responses in identical twins.

Material: memory (CD45RO+) T cells sorted from blood. These receptors originate from a woman between 18 and 30 years old in good health.

This clonotype was counted only a few times. The chain recombines TRBV7-9 with TRBJ1-6; no reliable D call. Germline V gives CDR1 SEHNR, CDR2 FQNEAQ (reference sequence). CDR3 length: 13 residues. V gave up 5 bases and J gave up 8 bases, with 10 bases separating them. The CDR3 region has the DNA TGTGCCAGCAGCAGGGAGCTGGATTCACCCCTCCACTTT. It translates to CASSRELDSPLHF. The full variable domain, with the rest looked up from reference TRBV7-9 and TRBJ1-6, is DTGVSQNPRHKITKRGQNVTFRCDPISEHNRLYWYRQTLGQGPEFLTYFQNEAQLEKSRLLSDRFSAERPKGSFSTLEIQRTEQGDSAMYLCASSRELDSPLHFGNGTRLTVT.

The sample holds a few counts of this clonotype. This chain joins TRBV6-1 and TRBJ2-2; the match to TRBD1 covers 7 bases. The CDR3 is 15 residues long. Germline lookup yields CDR1 MNHNS and CDR2 SASEGT. The V and J ends lost 6 bases and 0 bases, in that order; junction bases with no gene match: 4. The chain's CDR3 is CASRGDRANTGELFF. DNA of the CDR3: TGTGCCAGCAGGGGCGACAGGGCGAACACCGGGGAGCTGTTTTTT.

This clonotype has just a few counts. The gene calls are TRBV5-1 and TRBJ2-1; unclear D gene. V dropped 4 bases and J dropped 12 bases, with 11 bases sitting between them. The CDR3 is 11 amino acids. Germline-derived CDR1 and CDR2 are SGHRS and YFSETQ. For the CDR3, the DNA is TGCGCCAGCAGCAACTCCCGGGTGCAGTTCTTC. Translated: CASSNSRVQFF.

This clonotype was picked up a small number of times. The chain is built from TRBV6-1 and TRBJ1-2, with D uncertain. The CDR3 totals 15 residues. Germline assignment: CDR1 MNHNS and CDR2 SASEGT. V was clipped by 6 bases and J by 8 bases, with 22 bases between them. CDR3 sequence reads: CASSQQLWKPRGYTF. The CDR3 bases are TGTGCCAGCAGCCAACAACTTTGGAAGCCCCGCGGCTACACCTTC.

This clonotype was seen at least ten times. V gene TRBV6-1 combines with J gene TRBJ1-2; D unresolved. The CDR3 consists of 13 residues. The V end lost 7 bases, the J end lost 8 bases, and 17 bases lay between the germline ends. Germline V gene data show CDR1 as MNHNS and CDR2 as SASEGT. The CDR3 here is CASTDRALRGYTF. CDR3 coding DNA: TGTGCCAGCACAGACCGGGCCCTTCGGGGCTACACCTTC.

This clonotype was observed a few times. This chain links TRBV7-9 with TRBJ2-7; D gene ambiguous. The CDR3 is made up of 14 amino acids. Germline V gives CDR1 SEHNR, CDR2 FQNEAQ (reference sequence). V was trimmed by 3 bases and J by 2 bases, leaving 11 bases between them. The CDR3 nucleotides are TGTGCCAGCAGCTTTTCCGGACCAACCTACGAGCAGTACTTC. This sequence encodes CASSFSGPTYEQYF.